This is a list of T cell receptor beta chains from one sample in a study of cytomegalovirus exposure and HLA in healthy donors. Here immunoSEQ multiplex PCR was the method, and the copy in TCRdb shows in-frame clones only, minus some. The top ten clones hold approximately 13% of a sample with about 160,000 clones, over 65% of them seen once. Input material: PBMCs. These receptors all come from a middle-aged man in good health and CMV-seropositive. CDR3s include the opening cysteine and the closing phenylalanine or tryptophan. D genes are given only for firm matches. Clone size, where shown, is once, few, many, or a class for clones that have expanded.

TGCGCCAGCAGCCAAGATCGAGCGGGAGCTCCCTACGAGCAGTACTTC	CASSQDRAGAPYEQYF	NA	TRBD2	16	TRBV4-1	TRBJ2-7
TGTGCCAGCAGCTTGGGGGACATACTAGGGTTTCACACTGAAGCTTTCTTT	CASSLGDILGFHTEAFF	NA	NA	17	TRBV5-6	TRBJ1-1
TGTGCCAGCACTCCTAGAGGCAGGGGGGTCACTGAAGCTTTCTTT	CASTPRGRGVTEAFF	once	TRBD1	15	TRBV6-5	TRBJ1-1
TGCGCCAGCAGCAAGGAAGGAGGGTACGAAAAACTGTTTTTT	CASSKEGGYEKLFF	NA	NA	14	TRBV5-1	TRBJ1-4
TGCGCCAGCAGCTGGACTAGCGGAATGGATAATGAGCAGTTCTTC	CASSWTSGMDNEQFF	NA	TRBD2	15	TRBV10-1	TRBJ2-1
TGCGCCAGCAGTTTTGACAGAGTCTCCTACGAGCAGTACTTC	CASSFDRVSYEQYF	NA	NA	14	TRBV5-1	TRBJ2-7
TGTGCCATCAGCGTTCGGACAGCCTATGGCTACACCTTC	CAISVRTAYGYTF	NA	NA	13	TRBV10-3	TRBJ1-2
TGTGCCAGCAGTTTCAGTGCCGGGACAGTTACTGAAGCTTTCTTT	CASSFSAGTVTEAFF	NA	TRBD1	15	TRBV5-5	TRBJ1-1
TGCAGCGTTCAGGATAATGTCGGTCAGCCCCAGCATTTT	CSVQDNVGQPQHF	once	NA	13	TRBV29-1	TRBJ1-5
TGTGCCAGCAGCTTCACAGGGGCCGCACAGGCTTTCTTT	CASSFTGAAQAFF	NA	TRBD1	13	TRBV7-8	TRBJ1-1
TGTGCCAGCAAGGTCTCTGGGGCCAACGGCCTGACTTTC	CASKVSGANGLTF	few	NA	13	TRBV27	TRBJ2-6
TGTGCCAGCAGTGAAGCGGGCCACGAGCAGTACTTC	CASSEAGHEQYF	NA	NA	12	TRBV6-1	TRBJ2-7
TGTGCCATCAGTGTTGGGGACAGGGGCACTGAAGCTTTCTTT	CAISVGDRGTEAFF	NA	TRBD1	14	TRBV10-3	TRBJ1-1
TGTGCCAGCGTCTACTACAATGAGCAGTTCTTC	CASVYYNEQFF	NA	NA	11	TRBV2	TRBJ2-1
TGTGCCAGTACGTCACCCGGAGACAATGAGCAGTTCTTC	CASTSPGDNEQFF	NA	NA	13	TRBV19	TRBJ2-1
TGTGCCAGCAGCGGGAGAGGACCAGATACGCAGTATTTT	CASSGRGPDTQYF	NA	NA	13	TRBV6-1	TRBJ2-3
TGTGCCATCAGTGAGGCCGGGGGGGAGACTGCCAAAAACATTCAGTACTTC	CAISEAGGETAKNIQYF	once	TRBD2	17	TRBV10-3	TRBJ2-4
TGTGCCAGTACGACTAGCGGGAGGGAGAAGCAGTACTTC	CASTTSGREKQYF	NA	TRBD2	13	TRBV27	TRBJ2-7
TGTGCCAGAAGCTCTCCGGGACAGGGATTTGGGCTGACTGGAAACACCATATATTTT	CARSSPGQGFGLTGNTIYF	NA	TRBD1	19	TRBV5-3	TRBJ1-3
TGCGCCAGCAGTCCCGGACTAGCGGCCCTTATAGATACGCAGTATTTT	CASSPGLAALIDTQYF	NA	TRBD2	16	TRBV5-1	TRBJ2-3
TGCGCCAGCAGCCAAGATAAAGGGGGATGGTATGGCTACACCTTC	CASSQDKGGWYGYTF	many	NA	15	TRBV4-3	TRBJ1-2
TGTGCCAGCAGCCTCGGGACAGCCACTGAAGCTTTCTTT	CASSLGTATEAFF	NA	TRBD1	13	TRBV7-9	TRBJ1-1